One sample yielded the 26 T cell receptor beta chains listed below, sequenced in a study of identifying expanded T cells in peripheral blood. Profiled with immunoSEQ multiplex PCR; TCRdb holds only in-frame clones, not every one. The sample holds approximately 100,000 clones; roughly nine tenths are singletons and the top ten take 7.5% to 10%. The sequenced sample consisted of blood. These receptor sequences come from a person aged 18-70 years in good health.

The chain joins TRBV7-9 to TRBJ2-1; no reliable D call. This CDR3 contains 14 residues. Germline V gene lookup returns CDR1 SEHNR and CDR2 FQNEAQ (reference sequence). V was cut by 1 base and J by 2 bases, with 6 bases left in between. The chain's CDR3 is CASSLDPTYNEQFF. The CDR3 bases are TGTGCCAGCAGCTTAGACCCCACCTACAATGAGCAGTTCTTC.

The chain uses TRBV27 and TRBJ2-1, with D perhaps matching TRBD2 (5 bases). This CDR3 comprises 15 residues. The germline V gene encodes CDR1 MNHEY and CDR2 SMNVEV (reference sequence). V was trimmed by 5 bases and J by 0 bases, leaving 11 bases between them. CDR3 sequence: CASSPRLASYNEQFF. CDR3 coding DNA: TGTGCCAGCAGTCCCCGGCTAGCCTCCTACAATGAGCAGTTCTTC.

The CDR3 region has the DNA TGCGCCAGCAGCCAAAGACAGGGGGCAAAAGTTCAGCCCCAGCATTTT. As protein: CASSQRQGAKVQPQHF. This chain joins TRBV4-1 and TRBJ1-5, with TRBD1 matching over 10 bases. CDR1 is MGHRA, CDR2 YSYEKL, per germline. This CDR3 contains 16 residues. V was clipped by 2 bases and J by 6 bases; unmatched bases: 7.

In this sample, this clone turned up once. The chain carries TRBV7-9 and TRBJ2-1, with D hard to call. V lost 7 bases to trimming and J lost 3 bases, with 10 bases between them. Germline CDR1 and CDR2: SEHNR and FQNEAQ (reference sequence). The CDR3 runs 13 residues. CDR3 coding DNA: TGTGCCAGCACCTCGGGCAACTACAATGAGCAGTTCTTC. Protein product: CASTSGNYNEQFF.

The V gene is TRBV5-4, the J gene TRBJ1-4, with TRBD1 matching over 9 bases. CDR3 size: 14 residues. Germline CDR1 and CDR2: SGHNT and YYREEE (reference sequence). V lost 7 bases, J lost 7 bases, and 8 bases stayed unmatched. DNA for the CDR3: TGTGCCAGCGGGGAGGACAGGGGAAGTGAAAAACTGTTTTTT. This codes for CASGEDRGSEKLFF.

The gene calls are TRBV5-6 and TRBJ1-1; the D gene is possibly TRBD1 (6 bases). The V gene's germline CDR1 is SGHDT and CDR2 YYEEEE. Between the trimmed V and J ends, which lost 3 bases and 0 bases, there was a span of 9 bases. This CDR3 region has 14 residues. CDR3 DNA: TGTGCCAGCAGCTCCGGGACACTGAACACTGAAGCTTTCTTT. Translation gives CASSSGTLNTEAFF.

The chain recombines TRBV6-6 with TRBJ2-3, with TRBD2 matching over 10 bases. Germline-derived CDR1 and CDR2 are MNHNY and SVGAGI (reference sequence). The CDR3 totals 16 residues. V trimming: 7 bases; J trimming: 1 base; junction bases outside the gene matches: 8. The CDR3 here is CASNPSGSLGTDTQYF. Written as DNA, the CDR3 is TGTGCCAGCAATCCTAGCGGGAGCTTGGGCACAGATACGCAGTATTTT.

The chain joins TRBV29-1 to TRBJ2-3, with a possible D match to TRBD1 (6 bases). V lost 6 bases and J lost 1, with 17 bases in between. Germline V CDR1 and CDR2: SQVTM, ANQGSEA. The length of the CDR3 is 15 residues. The CDR3 DNA reads as TGCAGCGTAGCTCTTTCAGGGGTTGGCACAGATACGCAGTATTTT. Protein product: CSVALSGVGTDTQYF.

The rearrangement joins TRBV5-4 to TRBJ2-4, with 7 bases matching TRBD1. The ends lost 4 bases at V and 0 bases at J; junction bases unmatched: 10. The CDR3 contains 17 residues. Germline assignment: CDR1 SGHNT and CDR2 YYREEE (reference sequence). The CDR3 region is CASSPAGQDAAKNIQYF. CDR3 DNA sequence: TGTGCCAGCAGCCCTGCTGGACAGGATGCAGCCAAAAACATTCAGTACTTC.

The chain joins TRBV9 to TRBJ1-1; D perhaps matches TRBD1 (5 bases). Trimming shortened V by 3 bases and J by 1 base, and 10 bases separated the two germline ends. This CDR3 has 14 residues. Germline values: CDR1 SGDLS, CDR2 YYNGEE. The CDR3 region is CASSGGTENTEAFF. The CDR3 DNA is TGTGCCAGCAGCGGCGGGACGGAGAACACTGAAGCTTTCTTT.

The V gene is TRBV5-7, the J gene TRBJ1-2; tentatively, D is TRBD1 (5 bases). TRBV5-7 is reported as an ORF; its role is uncertain. This CDR3 is built from 13 residues. Trimming took off 2 bases at V and 8 bases at J, with 13 bases between the two ends. The CDR3 bases are TGTGCCAGCAGCTTTGGACACCATGAAGGCTACACCTTC. It yields the protein CASSFGHHEGYTF.

The J gene is TRBJ2-2, the V gene TRBV28, with 12 nucleotides matching TRBD2. CDR1 and CDR2 (germline): MDHEN, SYDVKM. J lost 5 bases, V lost 10 bases, and 5 bases had no gene match. This CDR3 comprises 14 residues. The DNA of the CDR3 is TGTGCCACTTGGACTAGCGGGAAAACCGGGGAGCTGTTTTTT. Protein product: CATWTSGKTGELFF.

V is TRBV7-9 and J is TRBJ2-7, with a weak D call TRBD1 (6 bases). The CDR3 sequence is 12 residues long. CDR1 SEHNR and CDR2 FQNEAQ come from the germline V gene (reference sequence). V was cut by 5 bases and J by 8 bases, with 13 bases left in between. The CDR3 protein is CASSRGQLKQYF. The DNA for the CDR3 is TGTGCCAGCAGCCGTGGACAGCTAAAGCAGTACTTC.

This chain connects TRBV4-1 to TRBJ1-3; D is unclear. The CDR3 length is 15 residues. With 4 bases removed from V and 6 bases from J, the gap between germline ends came to 16 bases. Germline V CDR1 and CDR2: MGHRA, YSYEKL. CDR3 region: CASSPRLGLKNTIYF. As DNA, the CDR3 is TGCGCCAGCAGCCCACGTTTGGGTCTTAAAAACACCATATATTTT.

This chain connects TRBV7-7 to TRBJ1-1, with 7 bases that match TRBD1. Per the germline V gene, CDR1 is SSHAT and CDR2 is FNYEAQ (reference sequence). V lost 5 bases and J lost 1; bases outside the gene matches: 13. CDR3 length: 17 amino acids. In DNA, the CDR3 is TGTGCCAGCAGCCCAGGTGGGACAGAGCGAGAGAACACTGAAGCTTTCTTT. Translated: CASSPGGTERENTEAFF.

V gene TRBV5-4 combines with J gene TRBJ2-1, with 10 nucleotides matching TRBD2. Germline assignment: CDR1 SGHNT and CDR2 YYREEE (reference sequence). The junction had 4 bases not matched to a gene; V was cut back by 2 bases and J by 5 bases. The CDR3 totals 15 residues. The CDR3 here is CASSLSLAGDNEQFF. The CDR3 DNA is TGTGCCAGCAGCTTATCCCTAGCGGGGGACAATGAGCAGTTCTTC.

This chain uses TRBV4-2 with TRBJ1-2; D not resolved. Germline V CDR1 and CDR2: LGHNA, YNFKEQ. CDR3 length: 15 amino acids. Deletions cut 0 bases from V and 3 bases from J, with 11 bases between. CDR3 nucleotides: TGTGCCAGCAGCCAAGATCTGGGGTCCCACTATGGCTACACCTTC. Residues: CASSQDLGSHYGYTF.

This chain links TRBV1 with TRBJ2-4; the table's TRBD2 call for D was not verified on the DNA. TRBV1 is a recognized pseudogene. This CDR3 has 19 residues. Written as DNA, the CDR3 is TGCACCAGCAGCCAAATCGTGCCGGGACTAGCGGTAGCCAAAAACATTCAGTACTTC. Protein product: CTSSQIVPGLAVAKNIQYF.

Written as DNA, the CDR3 is TGTGCCAGCTCACCCTATGAAGGGTCTGATAATGAAAAACTGTTTTTT. This encodes CASSPYEGSDNEKLFF. The chain links TRBV18 to TRBJ1-4; D unclear. The CDR3 is made up of 16 amino acids. The germline V gene encodes CDR1 KGHSH and CDR2 LQKENI. The V and J ends lost 3 bases and 4 bases respectively, with 15 bases between them.

The CDR3 sequence: CASSQELQDYTDTQYF. DNA of the CDR3: TGCGCCAGCAGCCAGGAACTTCAGGATTACACAGATACGCAGTATTTT. The chain couples TRBV4-1 to TRBJ2-3; D not certain. This CDR3 region has 16 residues. Trimming pared 3 bases from V and 2 bases from J, leaving 15 bases between. In germline, CDR1 is MGHRA, CDR2 YSYEKL.

The chain couples TRBV28 to TRBJ2-1, with TRBD2 as a possible D gene (5 bases). V lost 6 bases to trimming and J lost 0 bases, with 12 bases between them. This CDR3 is built from 15 residues. Per the germline V gene, CDR1 is MDHEN and CDR2 is SYDVKM. The CDR3 DNA reads TGTGCCAGCAGCTCAGCGGATTACTCCTACAATGAGCAGTTCTTC. This translates into CASSSADYSYNEQFF. Full variable domain (remainder filled in from reference TRBV28 and TRBJ2-1): DVKVTQSSRYLVKRTGEKVFLECVQDMDHENMFWYRQDPGLGLRLIYFSYDVKMKEKGDIPEGYSVSREKKERFSLILESASTNQTSMYLCASSSADYSYNEQFFGPGTRLTVL.

The rearrangement joins TRBV2 to TRBJ2-7, with 8 bases fitting TRBD1. V lost 5 bases and J lost 5; bases outside the gene matches: 11. Germline CDR1 reads SNHLY; CDR2 reads FYNNEI. The CDR3 is 15 residues long. CDR3 amino acids: CASSRGGTGRNEQYF. The CDR3 DNA reads TGTGCCAGCAGTAGGGGCGGGACAGGTCGCAACGAGCAGTACTTC.

The CDR3 region is CASSLDLASGWDEQFF. The DNA of the CDR3 is TGTGCCAGCAGCTTAGATCTGGCTAGCGGTTGGGATGAGCAGTTCTTC. The V call is TRBV11-2, the J call TRBJ2-1; 7 nucleotides agree with TRBD2. The CDR3 has 16 residues. From germline, CDR1 is SGHAT and CDR2 FQNNGV. The V gene end was trimmed by 0 bases and the J gene end by 8 bases; junction bases not matched to a gene: 10.

This clone was counted a single time. This chain uses TRBV7-9 with TRBJ2-3; no firm D call. The V gene lost 2 bases and the J gene lost 6 bases, with 6 bases spanning the gap. The CDR3 contains 12 residues. The germline V gene encodes CDR1 SEHNR and CDR2 FQNEAQ (reference sequence). The CDR3 is CASSLSRDTQYF. The CDR3 DNA reads TGTGCCAGCAGCTTATCAAGGGATACGCAGTATTTT.

Concerning this clone itself: Compared with germline, one end of the junction differs, possibly owing to a read error. This chain connects TRBV7-9 to TRBJ1-1; D gene uncertain. This CDR3 is 12 amino acids long. In germline, CDR1 is SEHNR, CDR2 FQNEAQ (reference sequence). CDR3 DNA: TGTGCCAGCACCTTAGATGTCACTGAAGCTTTCTTT. It encodes CASTLDVTEAFF. Supplemented by reference TRBV7-9 and TRBJ1-1, the full variable domain reads DTGVSQNPRHKITKRGQNVTFRCDPISEHNRLYWYRQTLGQGPEFLTYFQNEAQLEKSRLLSDRFSAERPKGSFSTLEIQRTEQGDSAMYLCASTLDVTEAFFGQGTRLTVV.

This chain links TRBV30 with TRBJ1-6; D is undetermined. V dropped 5 bases and J dropped 0 bases, with 11 bases sitting between them. The germline V gene has CDR1 GTSNPN and CDR2 SVGIG (reference sequence). The CDR3 has 15 residues. For the CDR3, the DNA is TGTGCCTGGCAGTATCCTAGCTCCTATAATTCACCCCTCCACTTT. Translation gives CAWQYPSSYNSPLHF.